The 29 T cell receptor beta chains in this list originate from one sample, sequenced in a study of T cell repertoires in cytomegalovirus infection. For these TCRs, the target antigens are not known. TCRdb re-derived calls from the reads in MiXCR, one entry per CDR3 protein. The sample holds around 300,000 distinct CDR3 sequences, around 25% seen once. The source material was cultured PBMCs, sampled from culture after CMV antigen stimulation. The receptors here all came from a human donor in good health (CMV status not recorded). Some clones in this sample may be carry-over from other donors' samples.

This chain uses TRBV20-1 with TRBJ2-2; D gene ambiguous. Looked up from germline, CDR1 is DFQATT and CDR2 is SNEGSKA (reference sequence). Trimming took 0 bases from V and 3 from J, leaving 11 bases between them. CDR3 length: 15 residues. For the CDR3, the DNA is TGCAGTGCTAGAGATCTAACACGCTACACCGGGGAGCTGTTTTTT. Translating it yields CSARDLTRYTGELFF.

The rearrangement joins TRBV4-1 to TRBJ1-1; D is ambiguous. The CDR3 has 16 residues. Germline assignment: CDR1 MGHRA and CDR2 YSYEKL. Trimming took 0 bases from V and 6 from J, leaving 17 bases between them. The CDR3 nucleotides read TGCGCCAGCAGCCAAGATGGGGTGGACCGGTCCCCTGAAGCTTTCTTT. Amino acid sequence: CASSQDGVDRSPEAFF.

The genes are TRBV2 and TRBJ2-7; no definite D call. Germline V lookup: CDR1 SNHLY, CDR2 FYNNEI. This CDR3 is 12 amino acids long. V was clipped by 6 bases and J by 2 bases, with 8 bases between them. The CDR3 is CASSAATYEQYV. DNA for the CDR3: TGTGCCAGCAGCGCTGCTACCTACGAGCAGTACGTC.

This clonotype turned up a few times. The CDR3 region is CASSHPAGAVYEQYF. The CDR3 DNA reads as TGCGCCAGCAGCCACCCCGCGGGGGCAGTCTACGAGCAGTACTTC. This chain uses TRBV4-3 with TRBJ2-7; a weak D match, TRBD2 (7 bases). This CDR3 has 15 residues. Germline V gene lookup returns CDR1 LGHNA and CDR2 YSLEER. Trimming took off 3 bases at V and 3 bases at J, with 15 bases between the two ends.

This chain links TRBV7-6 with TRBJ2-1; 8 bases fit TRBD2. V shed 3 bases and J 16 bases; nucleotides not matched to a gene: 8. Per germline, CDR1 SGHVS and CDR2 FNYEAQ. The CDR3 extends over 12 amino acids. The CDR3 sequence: CASSLGSGIVFF. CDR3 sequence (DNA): TGTGCCAGCAGCTTGGGTAGCGGGATCGTATTCTTC.

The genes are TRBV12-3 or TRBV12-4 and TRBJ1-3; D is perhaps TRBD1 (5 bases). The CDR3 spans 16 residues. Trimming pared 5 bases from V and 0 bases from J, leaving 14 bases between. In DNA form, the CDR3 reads TGTGCCAGCAGTGGGGGTGACCGATACTCTGGAAACACCATATATTTT. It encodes CASSGGDRYSGNTIYF.

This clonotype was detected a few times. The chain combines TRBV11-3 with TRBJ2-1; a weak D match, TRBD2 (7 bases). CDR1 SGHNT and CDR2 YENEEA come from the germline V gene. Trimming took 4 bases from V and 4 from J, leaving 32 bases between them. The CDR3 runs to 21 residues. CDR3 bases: TGTGCCAGCAGCTCAGGGGCCCGACTAGCAAGTAACCCACAAACTTACAATGAGCAGTTCTTC. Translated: CASSSGARLASNPQTYNEQFF.

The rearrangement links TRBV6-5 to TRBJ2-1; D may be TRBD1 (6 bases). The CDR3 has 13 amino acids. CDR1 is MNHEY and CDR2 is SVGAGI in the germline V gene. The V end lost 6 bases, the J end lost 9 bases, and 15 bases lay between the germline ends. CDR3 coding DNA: TGTGCCAGCAGGCTTAAGGGGGTGGGTGAGCAGTTCTTC. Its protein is CASRLKGVGEQFF.

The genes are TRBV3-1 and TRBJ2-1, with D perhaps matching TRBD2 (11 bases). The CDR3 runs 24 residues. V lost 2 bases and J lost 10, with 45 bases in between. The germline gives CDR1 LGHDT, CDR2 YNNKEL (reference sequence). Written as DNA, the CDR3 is TGTGCCAGCAGCCAAACCACCGTCCCGGGACAGGGGCTGGGGGCTAGCGGGAGGATAGGGGAGCAGTTCTTC. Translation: CASSQTTVPGQGLGASGRIGEQFF.

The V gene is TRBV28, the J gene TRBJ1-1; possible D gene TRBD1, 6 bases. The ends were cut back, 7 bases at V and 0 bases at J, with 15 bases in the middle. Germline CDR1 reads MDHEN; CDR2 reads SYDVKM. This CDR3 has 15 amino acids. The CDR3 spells CASTWGGYMNTEAFF. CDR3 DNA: TGTGCCAGCACCTGGGGGGGCTACATGAACACTGAAGCTTTCTTT.

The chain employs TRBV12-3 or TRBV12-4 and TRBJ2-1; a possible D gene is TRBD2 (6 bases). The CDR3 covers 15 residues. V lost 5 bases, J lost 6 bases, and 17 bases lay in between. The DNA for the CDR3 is TGTGCCAGCAGTCTCCCGGGGCGGGAAGGCAATGAGCAGTTCTTC. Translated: CASSLPGREGNEQFF.

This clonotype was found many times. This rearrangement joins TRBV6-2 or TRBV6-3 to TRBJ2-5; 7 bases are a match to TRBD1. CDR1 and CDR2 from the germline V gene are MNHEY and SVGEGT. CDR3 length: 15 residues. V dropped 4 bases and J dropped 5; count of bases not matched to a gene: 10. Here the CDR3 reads CASSSRQGRRETQYF. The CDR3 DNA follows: TGTGCCAGCAGTTCACGACAGGGCCGAAGGGAGACCCAGTACTTC.

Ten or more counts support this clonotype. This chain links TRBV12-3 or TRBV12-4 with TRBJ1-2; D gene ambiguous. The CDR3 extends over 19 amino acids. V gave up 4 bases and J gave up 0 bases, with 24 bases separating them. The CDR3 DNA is TGTGCCAGCAGTTCCCTCGGATCCGCTTTCCTCCCGGCTAACTATGGCTACACCTTC. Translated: CASSSLGSAFLPANYGYTF.

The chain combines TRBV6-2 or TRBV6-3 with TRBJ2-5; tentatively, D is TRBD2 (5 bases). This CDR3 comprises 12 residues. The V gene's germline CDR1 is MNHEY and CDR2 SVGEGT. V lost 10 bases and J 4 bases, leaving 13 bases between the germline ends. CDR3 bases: TGTGCCACCACTAGGAGAGGAGAGACCCAGTACTTC. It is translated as CATTRRGETQYF.

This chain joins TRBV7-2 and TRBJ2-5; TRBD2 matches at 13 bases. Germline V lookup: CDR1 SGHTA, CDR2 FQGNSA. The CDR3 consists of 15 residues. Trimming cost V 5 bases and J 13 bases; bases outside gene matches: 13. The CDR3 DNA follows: TGTGCCAGCAGCGTCGGGACTAGCGGGATGCGGGACCGGTACTTC. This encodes CASSVGTSGMRDRYF.

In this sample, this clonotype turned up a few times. The CDR3 spells CASSLDWTEASYEQYF. The CDR3 DNA is TGTGCCAGCAGCTTAGACTGGACAGAAGCCTCCTACGAGCAGTACTTC. The chain recombines TRBV7-9 with TRBJ2-7; weak D call: TRBD1 (6 bases). The CDR3 consists of 16 residues. Germline V gene sequence: CDR1 SEHNR, CDR2 FQNEAQ (reference sequence). With 1 base removed from V and 0 bases from J, the gap between germline ends came to 13 bases.

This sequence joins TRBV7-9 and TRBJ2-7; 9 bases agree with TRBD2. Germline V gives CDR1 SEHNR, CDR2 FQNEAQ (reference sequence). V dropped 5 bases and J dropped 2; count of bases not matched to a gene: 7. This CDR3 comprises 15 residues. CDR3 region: CASSSSGSSPYEQYF. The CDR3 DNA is TGTGCCAGCAGCAGTAGCGGGAGTAGTCCCTACGAGCAGTACTTC.

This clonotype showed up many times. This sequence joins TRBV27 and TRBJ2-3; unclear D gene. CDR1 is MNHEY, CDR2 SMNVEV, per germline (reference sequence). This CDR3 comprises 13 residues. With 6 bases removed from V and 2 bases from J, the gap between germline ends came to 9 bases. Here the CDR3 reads CASSLTSTDTQYF. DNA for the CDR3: TGTGCCAGCAGCTTAACATCCACAGATACGCAGTATTTT.

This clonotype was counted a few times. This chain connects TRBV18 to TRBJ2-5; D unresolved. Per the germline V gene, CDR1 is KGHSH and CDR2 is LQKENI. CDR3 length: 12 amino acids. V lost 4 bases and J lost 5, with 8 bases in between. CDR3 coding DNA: TGTGCCAGCTCACAGTTTGGGGAGACCCAGTACTTC. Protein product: CASSQFGETQYF. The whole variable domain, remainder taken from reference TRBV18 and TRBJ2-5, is NAGVMQNPRHLVRRRGQEARLRCSPMKGHSHVYWYRQLPEEGLKFMVYLQKENIIDESGMPKERFSAEFPKEGPSILRIQQVVRGDSAAYFCASSQFGETQYFGPGTRLLVL.

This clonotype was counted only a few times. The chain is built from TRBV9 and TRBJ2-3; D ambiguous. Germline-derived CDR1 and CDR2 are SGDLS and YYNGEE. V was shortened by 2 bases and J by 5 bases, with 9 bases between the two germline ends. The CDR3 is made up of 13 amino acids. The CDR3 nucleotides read TGTGCCAGCAGCGTCACGCCCATAGATACGCAGTATTTT. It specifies CASSVTPIDTQYF.

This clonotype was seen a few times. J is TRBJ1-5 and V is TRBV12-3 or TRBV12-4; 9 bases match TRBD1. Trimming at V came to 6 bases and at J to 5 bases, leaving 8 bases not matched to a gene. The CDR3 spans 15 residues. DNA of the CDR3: TGTGCCAGCAGAAACGGACAGGGGATGTATCAGCCCCAGCATTTT. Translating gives CASRNGQGMYQPQHF.

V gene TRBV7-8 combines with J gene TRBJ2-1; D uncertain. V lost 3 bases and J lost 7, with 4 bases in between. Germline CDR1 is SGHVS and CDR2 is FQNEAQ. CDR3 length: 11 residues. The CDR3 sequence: CASSLKNEQFF. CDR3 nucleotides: TGTGCCAGCAGCTTGAAGAATGAGCAGTTCTTC.

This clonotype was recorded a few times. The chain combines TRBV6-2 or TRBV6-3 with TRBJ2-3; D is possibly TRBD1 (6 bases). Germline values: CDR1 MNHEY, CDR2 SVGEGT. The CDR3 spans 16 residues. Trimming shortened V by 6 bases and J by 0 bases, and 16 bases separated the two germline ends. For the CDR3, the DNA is TGTGCCAGCAGAATAAAGGACAGCGCTAGCACAGATACGCAGTATTTT. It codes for CASRIKDSASTDTQYF.

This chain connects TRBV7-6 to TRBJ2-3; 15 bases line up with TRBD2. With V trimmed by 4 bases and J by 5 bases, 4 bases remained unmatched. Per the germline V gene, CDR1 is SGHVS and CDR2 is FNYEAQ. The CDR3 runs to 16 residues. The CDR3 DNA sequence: TGTGCCAGCAGCTCGGGACTAGCGGGAGGAAGAGATACGCAGTATTTT. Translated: CASSSGLAGGRDTQYF.

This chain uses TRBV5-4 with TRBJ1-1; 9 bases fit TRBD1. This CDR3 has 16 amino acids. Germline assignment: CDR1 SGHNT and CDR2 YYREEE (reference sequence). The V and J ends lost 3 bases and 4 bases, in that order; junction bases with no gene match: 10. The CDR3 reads CASSWAGGTGTTEAFF. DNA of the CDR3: TGTGCCAGCAGCTGGGCCGGTGGGACAGGGACCACTGAAGCTTTCTTT. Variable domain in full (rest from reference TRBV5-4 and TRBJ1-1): ETGVTQSPTHLIKTRGQQVTLRCSSQSGHNTVSWYQQALGQGPQFIFQYYREEENGRGNFPPRFSGLQFPNYSSELNVNALELDDSALYLCASSWAGGTGTTEAFFGQGTRLTVV.

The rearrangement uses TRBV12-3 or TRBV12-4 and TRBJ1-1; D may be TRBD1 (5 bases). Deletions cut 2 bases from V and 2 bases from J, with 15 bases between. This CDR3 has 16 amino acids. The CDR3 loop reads CASSLSQGRQNTEAFF. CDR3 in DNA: TGTGCCAGCAGTTTAAGTCAGGGTAGGCAAAACACTGAAGCTTTCTTT.

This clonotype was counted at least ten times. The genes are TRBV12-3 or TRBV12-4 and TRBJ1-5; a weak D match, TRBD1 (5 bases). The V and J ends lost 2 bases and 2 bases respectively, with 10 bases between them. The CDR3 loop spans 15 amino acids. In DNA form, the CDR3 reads TGTGCCAGCAGTTTAAAGGGGCGACGCAATCAGCCCCAGCATTTT. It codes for CASSLKGRRNQPQHF.

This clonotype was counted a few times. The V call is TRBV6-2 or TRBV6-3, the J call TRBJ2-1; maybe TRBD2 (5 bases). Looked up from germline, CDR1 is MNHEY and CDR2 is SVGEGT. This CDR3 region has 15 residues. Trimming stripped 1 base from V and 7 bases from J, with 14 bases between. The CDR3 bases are TGTGCCAGCAGTTACTGGGCGGGCCGAGGGAATGAGCAGTTCTTC. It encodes CASSYWAGRGNEQFF.

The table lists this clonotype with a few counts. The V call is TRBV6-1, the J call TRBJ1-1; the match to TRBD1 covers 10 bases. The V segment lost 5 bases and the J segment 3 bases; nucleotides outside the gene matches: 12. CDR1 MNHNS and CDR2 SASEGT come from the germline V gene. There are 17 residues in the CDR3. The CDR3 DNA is TGTGCCAGCAGTTCATCCGGGACAGGGGTTTTGGACACTGAAGCTTTCTTT. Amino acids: CASSSSGTGVLDTEAFF.